Listed below are T cell receptor beta chains from one sample, sequenced in a study of identical twins. MiXCR, applied by TCRdb to the 5' RACE reads, yields one record per CDR3 protein. The data show around 470,000 distinct CDR3 sequences, with 13% to 15% seen just once and approximately 0.52% held by the top ten. This same sample was also part of a study on yellow fever vaccine responses in identical twins.

Sequencing was done on a sample of CD4+ T cells sorted from blood. The receptors here all came from a woman aged 18-29 years in good health. The CDR3 runs from the conserved cysteine through the conserved F or W. The order of the fields is clone size, V gene, D gene, J gene, CDR3 DNA, CDR3 protein. D genes are given only for firm matches. Some rows have no size entry. The others give once, few or many, or a class for an expanded clone.

>few|TRBV7-8|NA|TRBJ2-7
TGTGCCAGCAGCTTGCGACGGACCGACTACGAGCAGTACTTC
CASSLRRTDYEQYF
>many|TRBV12-3/TRBV12-4|NA|TRBJ2-2
TGTGCCAGCGAGTTCGTCGCCGGGGAGCTGTTTTTT
CASEFVAGELFF
>few|TRBV27|NA|TRBJ1-5
TGTGCCAGCAGTTGGGGGAATCAGCCCCAGCATTTT
CASSWGNQPQHF
>few|TRBV7-2|NA|TRBJ2-3
TGTGCCAGCAGGGGGGTGGGTGCTAGCACAGATACGCAGTATTTT
CASRGVGASTDTQYF
>few|TRBV3-1|NA|TRBJ2-3
TGTGCCAGCAGCCAAGTGGGGACGGGGCCAAAGTATTTT
CASSQVGTGPKYF
>NA|TRBV20-1|NA|TRBJ2-5
TGCAGTGCTAGGGTGCGGGGCCAAGAGACCCAGTACTTC
CSARVRGQETQYF
>NA|TRBV7-8|NA|TRBJ2-1
TGTGCCAGCAGCCCCTACAGTGAGCAGTTCTTC
CASSPYSEQFF
>many|TRBV5-1|NA|TRBJ2-2
TGCGCCAGCAGCTTGGTGCAGGGAAACACCGGGGAGCTGTTTTTT
CASSLVQGNTGELFF
>few|TRBV11-1|TRBD2|TRBJ2-7
TGTGCCAGCAGCTCCCCGCGGACTAGCGGGTGGCAGAGCTCCTACGAGCAGTACTTC
CASSSPRTSGWQSSYEQYF
>NA|TRBV20-1|NA|TRBJ2-5
TGCAGTGCACAGTACCAAGAGACCCAGTACTTC
CSAQYQETQYF
>few|TRBV6-2/TRBV6-3|NA|TRBJ2-2
TGTGCCAGCAAGCGGAGCGGCCTATGGGGCACCGGGGAGCTGTTTTTT
CASKRSGLWGTGELFF
>few|TRBV9|TRBD1|TRBJ2-1
TGTGCCAGCAGCGCCCGTGGGGACAGTTACAATGAGCAGTTCTTC
CASSARGDSYNEQFF
>few|TRBV11-2|TRBD1|TRBJ2-3
TGTGCCAGCAGCTCTAGACTACTCCGACAGGGGGCAGATACGCAGTATTTT
CASSSRLLRQGADTQYF
>few|TRBV20-1|NA|TRBJ2-3
TGCAGTGCTAGAGAGGGCAGGGGCGTGTCCCCCTCTAGCACAGATACGCAGTATTTT
CSAREGRGVSPSSTDTQYF